The rows below give T cell receptor beta chains drawn from one sample of a study of OX40 agonist ivuxolimab in advanced cancers. Clones were read by immunoSEQ multiplex PCR, and TCRdb kept only the in-frame ones, dropping some. The table lists around 84,000 clones, roughly 89% of them singletons. The source was CD4+ or CD8+ T cells sorted from blood, collected in a trial of the OX40 agonist ivuxolimab. The source of these receptors is an adult with an advanced solid tumor such as melanoma, head and neck, liver or kidney cancer. CDR3s leave out the opening cysteine and the closing phenylalanine or tryptophan.

j_call v_call cdr3_aa
TRBJ1-1 TRBV5-1 ASSFFPRGGTEAF
TRBJ2-3 TRBV5-1 ASSFDGRTTDTQY
TRBJ2-5 TRBV6-1 ASSEWLSETQY
TRBJ2-7 TRBV30 AWSGQSYEQY
TRBJ1-2 TRBV5-1 ASSSPGQGYYGYT
TRBJ1-5 TRBV27 ASRGQGANNQPQH
NA TRBV6-6 ASSLTSGGFEQY
TRBJ1-1 TRBV10-3 AISDGRGVTEAF
TRBJ2-1 TRBV13 ASSFRGSNEQF
TRBJ1-1 TRBV29-1 SGSKSEAF
TRBJ2-5 TRBV9 ASSVGQGGGETQY
TRBJ2-5 TRBV11-2 ASSSGGGWETQY
TRBJ2-1 TRBV5-6 ASSLVLGGQVAQF
TRBJ2-7 TRBV9 ASSLAGQGARAEQY
TRBJ1-5 TRBV27 ASSPYRGEGNQPQH
TRBJ2-7 TRBV28 ASSGPLSSYEQY
TRBJ2-2 TRBV7-3 ASSFVRFGSAGELF
TRBJ2-1 TRBV27 ASSAPGTRAYSEQF
TRBJ1-5 TRBV4-1 ASSYRDGNQPQH
TRBJ2-5 TRBV5-4 ASSLGVQETQY
TRBJ1-5 TRBV5-1 ASSLGGADNQPQH
TRBJ2-1 TRBV7-9 ASSRDRGLDNEQF
TRBJ1-2 TRBV29-1 SVDMGGYT
TRBJ1-6 TRBV4-1 ASSQEGYSPLH
TRBJ2-1 TRBV5-4 ASSLRQGGIGDEQF
TRBJ2-7 TRBV19 ASSPSTSGSNEQY
TRBJ2-1 TRBV11-3 ASSLAGVSYNEQF
TRBJ1-1 TRBV6-1 ASSERGRETEAF
TRBJ2-2 TRBV6-6 ASRGDRVNTGELF
TRBJ2-7 TRBV7-9 ASSFGLVGYEQY
TRBJ1-3 TRBV7-9 ASSSPGSSGNTIY
TRBJ2-5 TRBV4-1 ASSQGQGWETQY
TRBJ1-5 TRBV30 AWSVGSNQPQH
TRBJ1-3 TRBV30 AWSPGVPGNTIY
TRBJ2-2 TRBV2 ASIRGTANTGELF
TRBJ2-7 TRBV2 ASSDVVAASYGQY
TRBJ2-7 TRBV7-9 ASSFGTGGSYEQY
TRBJ1-2 TRBV5-1 ASSLGQGDYGYT
TRBJ1-4 TRBV27 ASRGRGLRGEKLF
TRBJ2-6 TRBV7-7 ASSPIDSGANVLT
TRBJ2-3 TRBV14 ASSPGVTQY
TRBJ2-1 TRBV7-9 ASSLFASEQQF
TRBJ2-7 TRBV5-1 ASRATVYSYEQY
TRBJ2-1 TRBV5-1 ASSAAGGGAYNEQF
TRBJ2-1 TRBV29-1 SVGRQGNEQF
TRBJ1-5 TRBV19 ASTSQGASNQPQH
TRBJ2-3 TRBV10-3 AIRADTRTDTQY
TRBJ1-2 TRBV7-9 ASSLGRDLYGYT
TRBJ2-1 TRBV27 ASSFVSSGASSYNEQF
TRBJ2-7 TRBV6-7 ASSYSSSSYEQY
TRBJ1-4 TRBV19 ASRKPGQGDEKLF
TRBJ2-3 TRBV7-9 ASSLRQGSTDTQY
TRBJ2-3 TRBV29-1 SIWDREFMNTQY